One TCR beta chain is described in this entry. Trimming removed 2 bases at V and 4 bases at J, with 2 bases between. There are 11 residues in the CDR3. Germline V gene lookup returns CDR1 SGHKS and CDR2 YYEKEE (reference sequence). Those who donated were healthy HIV-negative adults, with no recent acute infections or vaccinations reported. Pooled CD45RO+ cells and CCR7-negative CD45RA+ TemRA cells made up CD8 memory. The entry originates in a study of shared clonotypes between healthy human individuals. Sequencing was at deep level. How the authors handled the data: Quality scores were absent from the junction-only immunoSEQ sequences, so filtering differed. Only in-frame clones appear in the TCRdb table, and some are missing; sequencing was by immunoSEQ multiplex PCR. V, J and clone size derive from that table, while D and trimming were established from the DNA sequence. Among about 380,000 clones listed, roughly 96% were seen once.

This chain uses TRBV5-5 with TRBJ2-3; no clear D gene. The material sequenced was memory CD8+ T cells sorted from blood. Subset indicated: CD45RO+ cells pooled with CCR7-negative TemRA cells. This TCR was recovered from a man aged 30 to 45 in good health. As DNA, the CDR3 is TGTGCCAGCAGCTTAGCAGATACGCAGTATTTT. This gives the protein CASSLADTQYF.